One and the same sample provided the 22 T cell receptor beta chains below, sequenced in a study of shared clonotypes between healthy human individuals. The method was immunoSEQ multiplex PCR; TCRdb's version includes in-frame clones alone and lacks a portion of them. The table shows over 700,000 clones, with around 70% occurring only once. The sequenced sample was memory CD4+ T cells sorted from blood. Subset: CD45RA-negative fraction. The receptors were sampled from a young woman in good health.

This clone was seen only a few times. DNA for the CDR3: TGTGCCAGCAGCTTAACCGGGACTAGCGGGAGCAGCTCCTACAATGAGCAGTTCTTC. Residues: CASSLTGTSGSSSYNEQFF. The chain is built from TRBV7-2 and TRBJ2-1; 14 nucleotides align to TRBD2. Germline CDR1 is SGHTA and CDR2 is FQGNSA. J gave up 0 bases and V 2 bases, and 6 bases lay outside the gene matches. CDR3 length equals 19 residues.

The CDR3 reads CASSGTGGASGYTF. CDR3 coding DNA: TGTGCCAGCAGTGGGACAGGGGGCGCGTCTGGCTACACCTTC. This chain connects TRBV2 to TRBJ1-2; TRBD1 agrees at 11 bases. Germline CDR1 and CDR2: SNHLY and FYNNEI. V was pared by 4 bases and J by 7 bases, with 5 bases of the junction left unmatched. The CDR3 length is 14 residues.

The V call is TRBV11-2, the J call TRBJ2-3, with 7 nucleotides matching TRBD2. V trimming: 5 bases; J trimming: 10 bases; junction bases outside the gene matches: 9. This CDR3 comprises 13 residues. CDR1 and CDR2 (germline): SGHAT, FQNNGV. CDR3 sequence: CASSEQPGLPQYF. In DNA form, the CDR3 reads TGTGCCAGCAGCGAACAACCGGGACTACCGCAGTATTTT. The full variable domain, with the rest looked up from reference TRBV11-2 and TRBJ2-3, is EAGVAQSPRYKIIEKRQSVAFWCNPISGHATLYWYQQILGQGPKLLIQFQNNGVVDDSQLPKDRFSAERLKGVDSTLKIQPAKLEDSAVYLCASSEQPGLPQYFGPGTRLTVL.

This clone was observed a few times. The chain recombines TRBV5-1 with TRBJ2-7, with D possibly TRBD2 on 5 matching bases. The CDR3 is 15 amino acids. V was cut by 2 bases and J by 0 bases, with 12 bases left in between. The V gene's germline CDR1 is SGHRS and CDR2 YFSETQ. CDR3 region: CASSFSGESSYEQYF. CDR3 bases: TGCGCCAGCAGCTTCTCCGGGGAGAGCTCCTACGAGCAGTACTTC.

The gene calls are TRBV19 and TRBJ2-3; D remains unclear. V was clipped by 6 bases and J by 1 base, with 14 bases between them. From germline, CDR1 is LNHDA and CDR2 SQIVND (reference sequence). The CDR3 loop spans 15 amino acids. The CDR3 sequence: CASSPVAGGTDTQYF. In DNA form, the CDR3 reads TGTGCCAGTAGCCCGGTTGCCGGAGGCACAGATACGCAGTATTTT. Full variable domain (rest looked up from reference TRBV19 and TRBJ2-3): DGGITQSPKYLFRKEGQNVTLSCEQNLNHDAMYWYRQDPGQGLRLIYYSQIVNDFQKGDIAEGYSVSREKKESFPLTVTSAQKNPTAFYLCASSPVAGGTDTQYFGPGTRLTVL.

CDR3 DNA sequence: TGTGCCAGCAGCCTTTACAGTAGCAATCAGCCCCAGCATTTT. Its translation is CASSLYSSNQPQHF. The genes are TRBV7-9 and TRBJ1-5; no reliable D call. This CDR3 is built from 14 residues. Germline CDR1 SEHNR, CDR2 FQNEAQ (reference sequence). Trimming cost V 5 bases and J 0 bases, with 8 bases left between them.

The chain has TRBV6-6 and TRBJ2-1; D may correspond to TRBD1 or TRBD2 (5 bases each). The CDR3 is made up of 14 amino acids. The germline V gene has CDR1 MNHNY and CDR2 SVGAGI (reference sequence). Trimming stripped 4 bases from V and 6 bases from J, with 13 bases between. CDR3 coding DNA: TGTGCCAGCAGTTTCTCACATGGGGGCAATGAGCAGTTCTTC. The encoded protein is CASSFSHGGNEQFF.

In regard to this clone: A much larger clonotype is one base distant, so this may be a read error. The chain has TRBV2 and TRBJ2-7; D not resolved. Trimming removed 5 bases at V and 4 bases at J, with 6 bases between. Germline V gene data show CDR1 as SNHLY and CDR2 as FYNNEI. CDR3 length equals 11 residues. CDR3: CASSPHYEQYF. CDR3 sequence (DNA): TGTGCCAGCAGTCCCCATTACGAGCAGTACTTC.

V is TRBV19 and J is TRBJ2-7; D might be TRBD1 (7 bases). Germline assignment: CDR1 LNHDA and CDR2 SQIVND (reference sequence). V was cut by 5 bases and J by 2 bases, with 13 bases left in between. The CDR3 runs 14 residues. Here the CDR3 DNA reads TGTGCCAGTAGTTCGACAGGGACTGCCTACGAGCAGTACTTC. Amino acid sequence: CASSSTGTAYEQYF.

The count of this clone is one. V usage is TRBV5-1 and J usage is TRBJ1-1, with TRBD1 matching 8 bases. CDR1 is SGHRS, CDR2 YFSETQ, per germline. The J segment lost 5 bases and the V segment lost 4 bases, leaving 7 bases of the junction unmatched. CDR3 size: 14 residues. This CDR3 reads CASSIGQGGTEAFF. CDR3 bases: TGCGCCAGCAGCATAGGACAGGGTGGGACTGAAGCTTTCTTT.

CDR3 residues: CASSPNTQGFTNEKLFF. The CDR3, as DNA: TGTGCCAGCAGTCCCAACACACAGGGTTTCACTAATGAAAAACTGTTTTTT. The chain carries TRBV25-1 and TRBJ1-4; tentative D call: TRBD1 (6 bases). Germline V lookup: CDR1 MGHDK, CDR2 SYGVNS. The ends were cut back, 5 bases at V and 2 bases at J, with 18 bases in the middle. The CDR3 covers 17 residues.

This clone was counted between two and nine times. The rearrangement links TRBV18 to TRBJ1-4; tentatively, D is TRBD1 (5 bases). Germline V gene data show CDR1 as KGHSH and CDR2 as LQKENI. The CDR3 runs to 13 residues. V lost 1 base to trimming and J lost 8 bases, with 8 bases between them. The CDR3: CASSPLRAEKLFF. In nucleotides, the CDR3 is TGTGCCAGCTCACCACTCAGGGCCGAAAAACTGTTTTTT.

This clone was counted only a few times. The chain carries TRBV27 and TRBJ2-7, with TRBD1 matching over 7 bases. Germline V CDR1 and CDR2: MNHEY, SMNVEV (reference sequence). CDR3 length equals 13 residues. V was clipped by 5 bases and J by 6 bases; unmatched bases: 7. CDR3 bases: TGTGCCAGCAGTCGACAGGGTATTGGCGAGCAGTACTTC. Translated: CASSRQGIGEQYF.

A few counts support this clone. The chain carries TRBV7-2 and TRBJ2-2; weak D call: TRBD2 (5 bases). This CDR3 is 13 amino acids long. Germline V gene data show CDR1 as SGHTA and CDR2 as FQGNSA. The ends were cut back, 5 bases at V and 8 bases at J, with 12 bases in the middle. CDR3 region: CASSRGRSGELFF. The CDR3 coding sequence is TGTGCCAGCAGCCGGGGAAGGTCAGGGGAGCTGTTTTTT.

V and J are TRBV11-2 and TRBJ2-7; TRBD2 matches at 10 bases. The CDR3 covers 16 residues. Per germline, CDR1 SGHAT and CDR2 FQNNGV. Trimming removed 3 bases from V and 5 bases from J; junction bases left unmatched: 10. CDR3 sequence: CASSLRSGRAFNEQYF. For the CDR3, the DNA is TGTGCCAGCAGCTTGAGGAGCGGGAGGGCCTTCAACGAGCAGTACTTC.

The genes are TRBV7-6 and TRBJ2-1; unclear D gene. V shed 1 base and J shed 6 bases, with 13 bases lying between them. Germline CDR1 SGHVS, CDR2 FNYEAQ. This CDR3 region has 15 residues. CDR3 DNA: TGTGCCAGCAGCTTAGGGCCTCTCTCGGCCAATGAGCAGTTCTTC. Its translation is CASSLGPLSANEQFF.

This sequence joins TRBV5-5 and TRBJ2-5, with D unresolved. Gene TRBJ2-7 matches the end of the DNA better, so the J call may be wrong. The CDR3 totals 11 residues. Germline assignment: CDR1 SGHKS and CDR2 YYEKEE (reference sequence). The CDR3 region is CASSLRVEQYF. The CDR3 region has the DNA TGTGCCAGCAGCTTGCGGGTCGAGCAGTACTTC.

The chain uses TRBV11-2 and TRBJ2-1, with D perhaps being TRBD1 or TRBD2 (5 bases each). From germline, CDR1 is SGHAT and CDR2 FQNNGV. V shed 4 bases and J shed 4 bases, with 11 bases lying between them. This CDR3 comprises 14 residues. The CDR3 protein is CASSSRDQYNEQFF. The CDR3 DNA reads TGTGCCAGCAGCTCCCGGGACCAATACAATGAGCAGTTCTTC.

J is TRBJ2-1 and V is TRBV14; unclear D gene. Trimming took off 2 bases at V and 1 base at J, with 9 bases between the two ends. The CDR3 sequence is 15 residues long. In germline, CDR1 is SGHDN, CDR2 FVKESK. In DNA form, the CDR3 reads TGTGCCAGCAGCCAAACGTCACTTTCCTACAATGAGCAGTTCTTC. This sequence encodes CASSQTSLSYNEQFF.

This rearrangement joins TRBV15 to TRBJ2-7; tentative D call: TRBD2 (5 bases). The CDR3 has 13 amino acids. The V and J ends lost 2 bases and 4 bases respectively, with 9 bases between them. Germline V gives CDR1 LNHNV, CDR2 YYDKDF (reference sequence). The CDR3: CATSRYEGYEQYF. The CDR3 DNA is TGTGCCACCAGCAGATATGAGGGTTACGAGCAGTACTTC. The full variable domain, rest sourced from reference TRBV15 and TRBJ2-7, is DAMVIQNPRYQVTQFGKPVTLSCSQTLNHNVMYWYQQKSSQAPKLLFHYYDKDFNNEADTPDNFQSRRPNTSFCFLDIRSPGLGDTAMYLCATSRYEGYEQYFGPGTRLTVT.

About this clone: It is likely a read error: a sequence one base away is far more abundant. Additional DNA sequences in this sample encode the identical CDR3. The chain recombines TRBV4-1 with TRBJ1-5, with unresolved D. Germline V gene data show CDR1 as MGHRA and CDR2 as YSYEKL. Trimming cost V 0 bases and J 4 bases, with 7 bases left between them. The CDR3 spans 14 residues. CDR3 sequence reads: CASSQDEGNQPQHF. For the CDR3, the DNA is TGCGCCAGCAGCCAAGATGAAGGTAATCAGCCCCAGCATTTT.

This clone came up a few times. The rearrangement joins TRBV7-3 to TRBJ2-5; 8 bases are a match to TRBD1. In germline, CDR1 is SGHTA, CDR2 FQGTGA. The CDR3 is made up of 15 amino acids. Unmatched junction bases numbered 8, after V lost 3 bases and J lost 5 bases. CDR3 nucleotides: TGTGCCAGCAGCTTGCAGGGACAGGTGATGGAGACCCAGTACTTC. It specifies CASSLQGQVMETQYF. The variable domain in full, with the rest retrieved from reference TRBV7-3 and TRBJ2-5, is GAGVSQTPSNKVTEKGKYVELRCDPISGHTALYWYRQSLGQGPEFLIYFQGTGAADDSGLPNDRFFAVRPEGSVSTLKIQRTERGDSAVYLCASSLQGQVMETQYFGPGTRLLVL.